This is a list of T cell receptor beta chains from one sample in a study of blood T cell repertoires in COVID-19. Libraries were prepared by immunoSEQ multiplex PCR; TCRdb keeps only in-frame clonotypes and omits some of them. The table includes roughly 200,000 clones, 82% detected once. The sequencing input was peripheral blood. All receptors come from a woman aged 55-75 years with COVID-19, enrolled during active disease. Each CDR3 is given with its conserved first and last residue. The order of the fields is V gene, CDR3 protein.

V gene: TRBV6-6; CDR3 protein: CASRDTVQETQYF
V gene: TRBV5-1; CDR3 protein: CASSPLQGANTEAFF
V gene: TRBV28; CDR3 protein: CASSASGQIRAEAFF
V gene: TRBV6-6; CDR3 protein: CASRAGPGNTEAFF
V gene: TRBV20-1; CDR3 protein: CSAREDGEQYF
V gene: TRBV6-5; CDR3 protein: CASRRDSSYNEQFF
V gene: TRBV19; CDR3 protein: CASSLPGQRTPLHF
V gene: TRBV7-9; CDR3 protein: CASSQDSVSGETQYF
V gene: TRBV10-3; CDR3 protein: CAISESQGNWELFF
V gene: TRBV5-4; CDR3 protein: CASSKTGENEKLFF
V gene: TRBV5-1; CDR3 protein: CASSLERYSTDTQYF
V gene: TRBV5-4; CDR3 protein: CASSPGQTLAKNIQYF
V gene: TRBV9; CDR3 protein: CASSAPGTSGYTF
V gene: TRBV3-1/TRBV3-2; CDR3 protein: CASSPWEGSNTEAFF
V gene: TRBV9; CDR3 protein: CASSAGGVPNEKLFF
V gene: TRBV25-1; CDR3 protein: CASSEIAGGPGSYNEQFF
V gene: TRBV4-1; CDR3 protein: CASSQDQVTGRGYTF
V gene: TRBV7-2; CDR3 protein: CASSLITVPGNTIYF